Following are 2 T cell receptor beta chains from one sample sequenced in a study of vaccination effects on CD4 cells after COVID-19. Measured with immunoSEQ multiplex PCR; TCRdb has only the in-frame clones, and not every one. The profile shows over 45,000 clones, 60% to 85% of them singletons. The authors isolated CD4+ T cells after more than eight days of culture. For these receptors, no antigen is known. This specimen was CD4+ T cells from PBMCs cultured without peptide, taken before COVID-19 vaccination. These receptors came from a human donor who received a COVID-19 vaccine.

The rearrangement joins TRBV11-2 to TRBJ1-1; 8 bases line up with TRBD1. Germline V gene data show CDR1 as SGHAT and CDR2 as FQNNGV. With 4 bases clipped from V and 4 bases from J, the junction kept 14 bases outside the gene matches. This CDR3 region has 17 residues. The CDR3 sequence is CASSSFGQGSISTEAFF. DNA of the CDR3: TGTGCCAGCAGCTCGTTCGGACAGGGAAGTATTAGCACTGAAGCTTTCTTT.

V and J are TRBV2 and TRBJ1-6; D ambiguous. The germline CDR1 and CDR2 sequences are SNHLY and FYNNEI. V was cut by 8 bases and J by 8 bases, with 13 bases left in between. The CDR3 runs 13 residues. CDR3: CASGKEGYSPLHF. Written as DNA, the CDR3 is TGTGCCAGCGGCAAGGAGGGCTATTCACCCCTCCACTTT.